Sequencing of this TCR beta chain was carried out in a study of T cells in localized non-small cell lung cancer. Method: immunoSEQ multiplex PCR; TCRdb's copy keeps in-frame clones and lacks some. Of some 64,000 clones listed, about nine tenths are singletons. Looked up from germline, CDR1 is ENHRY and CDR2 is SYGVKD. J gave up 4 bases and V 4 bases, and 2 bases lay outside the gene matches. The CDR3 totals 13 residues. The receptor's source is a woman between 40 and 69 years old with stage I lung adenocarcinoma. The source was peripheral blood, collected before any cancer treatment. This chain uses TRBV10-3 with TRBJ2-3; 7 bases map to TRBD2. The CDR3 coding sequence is TGTGCCATCAGTGGCGGGGGAGCAGATACGCAGTATTTT. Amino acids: CAISGGGADTQYF.